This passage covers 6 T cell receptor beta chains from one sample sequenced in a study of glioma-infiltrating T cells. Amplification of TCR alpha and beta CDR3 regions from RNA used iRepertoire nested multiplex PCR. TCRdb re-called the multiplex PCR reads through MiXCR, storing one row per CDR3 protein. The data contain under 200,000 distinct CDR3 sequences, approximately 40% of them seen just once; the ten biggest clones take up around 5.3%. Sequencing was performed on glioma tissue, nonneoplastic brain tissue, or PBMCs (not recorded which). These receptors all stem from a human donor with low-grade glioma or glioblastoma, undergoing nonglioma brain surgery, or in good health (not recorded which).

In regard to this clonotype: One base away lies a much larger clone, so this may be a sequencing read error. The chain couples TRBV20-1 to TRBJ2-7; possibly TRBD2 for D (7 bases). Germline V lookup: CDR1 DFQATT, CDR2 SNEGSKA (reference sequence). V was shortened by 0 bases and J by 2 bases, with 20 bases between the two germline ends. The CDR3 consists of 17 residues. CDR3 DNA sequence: TGCAGTGCTAGAGATGGGAGTGGGGGGGCGCGTGCCTACGAGCAGTACTTC. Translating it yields CSARDGSGGARAYEQYF.

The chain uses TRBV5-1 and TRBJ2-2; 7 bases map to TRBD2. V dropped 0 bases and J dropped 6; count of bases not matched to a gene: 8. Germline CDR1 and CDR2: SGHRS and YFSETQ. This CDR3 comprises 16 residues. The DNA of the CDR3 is TGCGCCAGCAGCTTGGCCGCGGGGGACTACCCCGGGGAGCTGTTTTTT. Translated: CASSLAAGDYPGELFF.

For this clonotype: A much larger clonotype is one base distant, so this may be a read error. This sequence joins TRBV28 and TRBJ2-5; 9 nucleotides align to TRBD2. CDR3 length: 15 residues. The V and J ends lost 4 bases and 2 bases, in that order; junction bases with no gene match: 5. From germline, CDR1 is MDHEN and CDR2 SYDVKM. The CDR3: CASSYRLAEQETQYF. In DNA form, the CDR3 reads TGTGCCAGCAGTTATCGACTAGCGGAGCAAGAGACCCAGTACTTC.

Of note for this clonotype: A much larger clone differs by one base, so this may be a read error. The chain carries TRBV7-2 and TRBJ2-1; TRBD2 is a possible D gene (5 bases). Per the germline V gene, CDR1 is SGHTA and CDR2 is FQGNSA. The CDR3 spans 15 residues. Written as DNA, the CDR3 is TGTGCCAGCAGCTTAGCCCGCTCCGACTACAATAAGCAGTTCTTC. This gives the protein CASSLARSDYNKQFF.

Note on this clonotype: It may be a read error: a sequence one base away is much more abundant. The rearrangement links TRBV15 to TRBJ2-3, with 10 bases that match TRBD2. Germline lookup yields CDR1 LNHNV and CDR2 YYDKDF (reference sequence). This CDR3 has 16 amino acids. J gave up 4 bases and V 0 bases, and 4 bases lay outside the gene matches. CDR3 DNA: TGTGCCACCAGCAGAGATTTAGCGGGAGGTTCAGATACGCAGTATTTT. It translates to CATSRDLAGGSDTQYF.

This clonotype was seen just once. CDR3 region: CASSLGLAGGLIYEQYF. The CDR3 DNA follows: TGCGCCAGCAGCTTGGGTCTAGCGGGAGGGCTGATTTACGAGCAGTACTTC. The chain combines TRBV5-1 with TRBJ2-7; TRBD2 aligns across 12 bases. Trimming removed 0 bases from V and 4 bases from J; junction bases left unmatched: 8. Germline-derived CDR1 and CDR2 are SGHRS and YFSETQ. This CDR3 region has 17 residues.